One sample yielded the 5 T cell receptor beta chains listed below, sequenced in a study of blood T cell repertoires in COVID-19. Some clones are missing from TCRdb's copy, which holds only in-frame ones; the method was immunoSEQ multiplex PCR. Of 200,000 to 250,000 clones in the sample, roughly 85% were seen once. Sequencing input: PBMCs or T cells enriched from blood (not recorded which). Receptor source: a man under 40 who had recovered from COVID-19.

V and J are TRBV10-3 and TRBJ2-2; the D gene is possibly TRBD2 (7 bases). Between the trimmed V and J ends, which lost 10 bases and 0 bases, there was a span of 15 bases. This CDR3 has 15 residues. Germline V gene sequence: CDR1 ENHRY, CDR2 SYGVKD. Here the CDR3 reads CATAGGGPNTGELFF. In DNA, the CDR3 is TGTGCCACCGCCGGCGGGGGCCCGAACACCGGGGAGCTGTTTTTT.

The gene calls are TRBV6-1 and TRBJ1-4; 8 positions match TRBD1. Germline V lookup: CDR1 MNHNS, CDR2 SASEGT. This CDR3 has 16 residues. With 4 bases clipped from V and 3 bases from J, the junction kept 7 bases outside the gene matches. The CDR3 sequence: CASSVQGAPPNEKLFF. DNA of the CDR3: TGTGCCAGCAGTGTGCAGGGGGCGCCTCCTAATGAAAAACTGTTTTTT.

The chain recombines TRBV21-1 with TRBJ2-5; the table assigns TRBD2, which was not confirmed against the DNA. TRBV21-1 is deemed a pseudogene. The CDR3 is made up of 15 amino acids. The CDR3 DNA is TGTGCCAGCAGCACGCGGCTAGCGGGACAAGAGACCCAGTACTTC. As protein: CASSTRLAGQETQYF.

The chain recombines TRBV6-5 with TRBJ1-2, with unresolved D. V was trimmed by 0 bases and J by 4 bases, leaving 12 bases between them. This CDR3 has 15 residues. The germline gives CDR1 MNHEY, CDR2 SVGAGI. In DNA, the CDR3 is TGTGCCAGCAGTTACTCGAATGCAGGTTCCTATGGCTACACCTTC. Translating gives CASSYSNAGSYGYTF.

V gene TRBV6-2 or TRBV6-3 combines with J gene TRBJ1-3; a possible D gene is TRBD1 (5 bases). The CDR3 sequence is 15 residues long. Per the germline V gene, CDR1 is MNHEY and CDR2 is SVGEGT. Trimming removed 6 bases from V and 2 bases from J, with 14 bases in between. CDR3 residues: CASSLGHPTGNTIYF. CDR3 DNA: TGTGCCAGCAGCCTTGGACATCCTACTGGAAACACCATATATTTT.